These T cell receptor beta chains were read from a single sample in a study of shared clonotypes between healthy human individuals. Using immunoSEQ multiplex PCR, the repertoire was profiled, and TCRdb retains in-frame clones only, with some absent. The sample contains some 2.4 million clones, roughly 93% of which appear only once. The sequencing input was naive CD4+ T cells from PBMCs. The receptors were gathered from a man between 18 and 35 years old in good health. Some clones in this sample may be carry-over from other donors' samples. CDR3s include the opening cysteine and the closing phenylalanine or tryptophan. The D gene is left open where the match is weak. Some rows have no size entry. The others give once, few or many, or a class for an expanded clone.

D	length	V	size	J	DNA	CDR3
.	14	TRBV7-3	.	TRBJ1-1	TGTGCCAGCAGCTTAACCGCCCGACACCTTGAAGCTTTCTTT	CASSLTARHLEAFF
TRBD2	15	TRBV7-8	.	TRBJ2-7	TGTGCCAGCAGCACCGGCCCGGGGGGATCCTACGAGCAGTACTTC	CASSTGPGGSYEQYF
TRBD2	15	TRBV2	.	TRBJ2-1	TGTGCCAGCTTCAGTTCGGCTAGCGGGAACGATGAGCAGTTCTTC	CASFSSASGNDEQFF
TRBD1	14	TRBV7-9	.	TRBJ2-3	TGTGCCTGGGACAGTAGCCTAGGCACAGATACGCAGTATTTT	CAWDSSLGTDTQYF
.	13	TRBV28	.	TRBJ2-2	TGTGCCAGCAGTTTACCGGTTCCCGGGGAGCTGTTTTTT	CASSLPVPGELFF
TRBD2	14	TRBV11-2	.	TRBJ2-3	TGTGCCAGCAGCTTCGAGCGGGGGACAGATACGCAGTATTTT	CASSFERGTDTQYF
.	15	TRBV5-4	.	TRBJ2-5	TGTGCCAGCAGCTTGTGGGCGGACTTCCAAGAGACCCAGTACTTC	CASSLWADFQETQYF
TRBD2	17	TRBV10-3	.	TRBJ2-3	TGTGCCATCAGTGGAGAGAGGACTAGCGGAAGCACAGATACGCAGTATTTT	CAISGERTSGSTDTQYF
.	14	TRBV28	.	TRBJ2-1	TGTGCCAGCAGTGGGAGCCCTTTAGAAGATGAGCAGTTCTTC	CASSGSPLEDEQFF
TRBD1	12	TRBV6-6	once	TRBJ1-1	TGTGCCAGCAAGGACAGGGGCACTGAAGCTTTCTTT	CASKDRGTEAFF
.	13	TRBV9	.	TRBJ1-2	TGTGCCAGCAGTGCGGCAGGGTCCTGGGGCTACACCTTC	CASSAAGSWGYTF
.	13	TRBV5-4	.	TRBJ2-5	TGTGCCAGCAGCTTGTCGGGCGCCGAGACCCAGTACTTC	CASSLSGAETQYF
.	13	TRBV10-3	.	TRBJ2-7	TGTGCCATCAGTGAGCTTAGCGGAAGGGTGGAGTACTTC	CAISELSGRVEYF
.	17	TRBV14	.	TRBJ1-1	TGTGCCAGCAGCCAAGTCGGCAGGATTTTTCTTGACACTGAAGCTTTCTTT	CASSQVGRIFLDTEAFF
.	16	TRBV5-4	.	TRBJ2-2	TGTGCCAGCAGCGCCTTATGGGGGCGGCGAACCGGGGAGCTGTTTTTT	CASSALWGRRTGELFF
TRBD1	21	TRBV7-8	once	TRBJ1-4	TGTGCCAGCACCGACCCCCTAAGGGACAGGGATATTTCCACAACTAATGAAAAACTGTTTTTT	CASTDPLRDRDISTTNEKLFF
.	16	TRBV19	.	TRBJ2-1	TGTGCCACACGATCTCGGGGGAGGGGGTCGGGCGATGAGCAGTTCTTC	CATRSRGRGSGDEQFF
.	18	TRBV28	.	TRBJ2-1	TGTGCCAGCAGCTCTCTTTTCCACTCAGGGAGCTCCTACAATGAGCAGTTCTTC	CASSSLFHSGSSYNEQFF
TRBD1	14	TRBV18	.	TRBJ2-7	TGTGCCAGCTCACCTCCGGGACAGCCCTACGAGCAGTACTTC	CASSPPGQPYEQYF
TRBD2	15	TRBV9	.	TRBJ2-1	TGTGCCAGCAGCCCACGTAGCGGGAGGGACAATGAGCAGTTCTTC	CASSPRSGRDNEQFF
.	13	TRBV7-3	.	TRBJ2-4	TGTGCCAGCAGCACTCACCGACAAGACATTCAGTACTTC	CASSTHRQDIQYF
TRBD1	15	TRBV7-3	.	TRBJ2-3	TGTGCCAGCAGCTTGACAGGGGCCCCCGTAGATACGCAGTATTTT	CASSLTGAPVDTQYF
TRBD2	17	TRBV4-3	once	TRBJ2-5	TGCGCCAGCAGCCAAGATACCTGGACTAGCGGGGAAGAGACCCAGTACTTC	CASSQDTWTSGEETQYF
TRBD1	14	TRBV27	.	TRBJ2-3	TGTGCCAGCAGTTCAGGACAGGGTGGAGATACGCAGTATTTT	CASSSGQGGDTQYF
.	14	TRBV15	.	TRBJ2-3	TGTGCCACCAGCAGAGATCGAGCCACGGATACGCAGTATTTT	CATSRDRATDTQYF
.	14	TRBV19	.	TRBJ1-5	TGTGCCAGTAATCCAAAACAGGGAGGTCAGCCCCAGCATTTT	CASNPKQGGQPQHF
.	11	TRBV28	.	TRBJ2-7	TGTGCCAGCACATCCGTATACGAGCAGTACTTC	CASTSVYEQYF
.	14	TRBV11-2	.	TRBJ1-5	TGTGCCAGCAGCTTAGGGGGGTTCAATCAGCCCCAGCATTTT	CASSLGGFNQPQHF
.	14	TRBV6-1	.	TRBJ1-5	TGTGCCAGCAGGAAGGGGGTGAACAATCAGCCCCAGCATTTT	CASRKGVNNQPQHF
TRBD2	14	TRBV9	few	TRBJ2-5	TGTGCCAGCAGCCGGACTAGCGGACAAGAGACCCAGTACTTC	CASSRTSGQETQYF
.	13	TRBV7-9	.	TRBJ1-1	TGTGCCAGCAGCTTAGTTGATAACACTGAAGCTTTCTTT	CASSLVDNTEAFF
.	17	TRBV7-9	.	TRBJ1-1	TGTGCCAGCAGCTTAGACGGGGCAGGGAGGATGAACACTGAAGCTTTCTTT	CASSLDGAGRMNTEAFF
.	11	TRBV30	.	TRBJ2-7	TGTGCCTGGAGTACAGACTACGAGCAGTACTTC	CAWSTDYEQYF
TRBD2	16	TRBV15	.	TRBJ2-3	TGTGCCACCAGACCAAGCGGGAGTTTCGCTACAGATACGCAGTATTTT	CATRPSGSFATDTQYF
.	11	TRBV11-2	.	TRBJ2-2	TGTGCCAGCAGCCTCACGGGGGAGCTGTTTTTT	CASSLTGELFF
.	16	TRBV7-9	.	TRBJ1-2	TGTGCCAGCAGCCCCGCCCTCAGCGTGTTGGACTATGGCTACACCTTC	CASSPALSVLDYGYTF
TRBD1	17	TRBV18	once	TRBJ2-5	TGTGCCAGCTCCCCACCCTCCGGGACAGGGGATAGAGAGACCCAGTACTTC	CASSPPSGTGDRETQYF
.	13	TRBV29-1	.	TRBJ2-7	TGCAGCGCCGTGGGGGCAGGAGCCTACGAGCAGTACTTC	CSAVGAGAYEQYF
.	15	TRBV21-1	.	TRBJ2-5	TGTGCCAGCAGCCATGCACTAGCGGACCAAGAGACCCAGTACTTC	CASSHALADQETQYF
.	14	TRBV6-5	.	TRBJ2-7	TGTGCCAGCAGTTACTCGAACCCACCCTACGAGCAGTACTTC	CASSYSNPPYEQYF
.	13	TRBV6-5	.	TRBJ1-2	TGTGCCAGCAGTTACTCAACACCGGGTGGCTACACCTTC	CASSYSTPGGYTF
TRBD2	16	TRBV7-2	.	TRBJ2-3	TGTGCCAGCAGCTTGGGCCTAGCGGGAGGGGCAGATACGCAGTATTTT	CASSLGLAGGADTQYF
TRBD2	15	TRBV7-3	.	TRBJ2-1	TGTGCCAGCAGCTTAAACGGGAGGCTGGACAATGAGCAGTTCTTC	CASSLNGRLDNEQFF
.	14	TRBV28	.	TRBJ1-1	TGTGCCAGCAGTTTCCAACCAGGGTTCGGTGAAGCTTTCTTT	CASSFQPGFGEAFF
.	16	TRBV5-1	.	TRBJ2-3	TGCGCCAGCAGCTCCGGGGGGCTAGCTAGCACAGATACGCAGTATTTT	CASSSGGLASTDTQYF
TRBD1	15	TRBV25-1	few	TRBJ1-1	TGTGCCAGCAGTTTTCGACAGGGGGCTGTGACTGAAGCTTTCTTT	CASSFRQGAVTEAFF
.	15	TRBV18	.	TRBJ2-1	TGTGCCAGCTCACCAAATCTCCCCCAATTCAATGAGCAGTTCTTC	CASSPNLPQFNEQFF
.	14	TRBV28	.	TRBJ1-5	TGTGCCAGCAGTCCCACGGTGTCCTTCCGGCCCCAGCATTTT	CASSPTVSFRPQHF
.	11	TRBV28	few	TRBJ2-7	TGTGCCAGCAGTTGGAGCTACGAGCAGTACTTC	CASSWSYEQYF
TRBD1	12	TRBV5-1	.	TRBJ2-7	TGCGCCAGCGGACAGGACAACTACGAGCAGTACTTC	CASGQDNYEQYF
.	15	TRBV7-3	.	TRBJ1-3	TGTGCCAGCAGCTTAAGTGGTGCGGATGGAAACACCATATATTTT	CASSLSGADGNTIYF
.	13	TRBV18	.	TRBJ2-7	TGTGCCAGCTCACCACAAGTATCGGGCGAGCAGTACTTC	CASSPQVSGEQYF
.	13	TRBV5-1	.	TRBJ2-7	TGCGCCAGCCGGGTAGTCCCGGGCGACGAGCAGTACTTC	CASRVVPGDEQYF
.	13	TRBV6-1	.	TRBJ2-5	TGTGCCAGCAGTGTGGGAGAGCAAGAGACCCAGTACTTC	CASSVGEQETQYF
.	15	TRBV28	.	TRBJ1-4	TGTGCCAGCAGCCCCCCCCGGCCTGGTGCTGAAAAACTGTTTTTT	CASSPPRPGAEKLFF
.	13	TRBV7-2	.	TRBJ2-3	TGTGCCAGCAGCTTAGCGCCCCCCGATACGCAGTATTTT	CASSLAPPDTQYF
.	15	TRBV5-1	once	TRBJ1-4	TGCGCCAGCAGCTTCACCAGGGCTTTTGGTGAAAAACTGTTTTTT	CASSFTRAFGEKLFF
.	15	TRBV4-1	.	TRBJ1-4	TGCGCCAGCAGCCCCCGATCGACAACTAATGAAAAACTGTTTTTT	CASSPRSTTNEKLFF
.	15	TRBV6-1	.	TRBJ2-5	TGTGCCAGCACTTCTGAGTGGGCAGGGGGGGGTGACCAGTACTTC	CASTSEWAGGGDQYF